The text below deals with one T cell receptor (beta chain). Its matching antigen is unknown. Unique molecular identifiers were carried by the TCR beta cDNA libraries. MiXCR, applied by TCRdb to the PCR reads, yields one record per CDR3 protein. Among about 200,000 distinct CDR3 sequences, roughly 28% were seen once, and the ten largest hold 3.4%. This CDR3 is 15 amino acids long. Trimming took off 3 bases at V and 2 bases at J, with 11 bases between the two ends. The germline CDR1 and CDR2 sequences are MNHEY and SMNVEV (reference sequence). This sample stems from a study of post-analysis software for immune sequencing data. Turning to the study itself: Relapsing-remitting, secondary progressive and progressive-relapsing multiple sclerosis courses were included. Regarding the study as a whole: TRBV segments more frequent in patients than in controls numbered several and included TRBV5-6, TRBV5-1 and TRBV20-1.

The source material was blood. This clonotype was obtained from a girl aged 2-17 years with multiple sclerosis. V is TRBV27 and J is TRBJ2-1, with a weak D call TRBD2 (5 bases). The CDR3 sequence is CASSFTGITYNEQFF. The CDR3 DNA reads TGTGCCAGCAGTTTCACGGGGATAACCTACAATGAGCAGTTCTTC.